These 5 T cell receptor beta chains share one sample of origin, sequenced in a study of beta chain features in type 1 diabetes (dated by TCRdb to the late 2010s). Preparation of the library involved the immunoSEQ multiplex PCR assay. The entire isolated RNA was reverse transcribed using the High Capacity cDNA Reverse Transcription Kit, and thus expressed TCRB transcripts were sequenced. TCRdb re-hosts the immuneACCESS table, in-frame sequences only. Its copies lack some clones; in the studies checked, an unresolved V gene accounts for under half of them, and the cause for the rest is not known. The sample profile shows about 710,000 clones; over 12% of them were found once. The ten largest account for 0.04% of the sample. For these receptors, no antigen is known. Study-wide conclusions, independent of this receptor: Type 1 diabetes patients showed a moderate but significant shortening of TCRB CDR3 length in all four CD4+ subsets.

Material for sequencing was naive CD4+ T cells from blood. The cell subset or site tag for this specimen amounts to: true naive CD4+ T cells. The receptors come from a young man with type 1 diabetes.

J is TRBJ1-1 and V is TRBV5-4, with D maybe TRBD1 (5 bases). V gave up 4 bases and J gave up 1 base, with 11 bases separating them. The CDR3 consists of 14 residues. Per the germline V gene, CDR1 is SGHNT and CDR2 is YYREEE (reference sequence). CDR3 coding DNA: TGTGCCAGCAGCGCAGAACAGGAGAACACTGAAGCTTTCTTT. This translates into CASSAEQENTEAFF.

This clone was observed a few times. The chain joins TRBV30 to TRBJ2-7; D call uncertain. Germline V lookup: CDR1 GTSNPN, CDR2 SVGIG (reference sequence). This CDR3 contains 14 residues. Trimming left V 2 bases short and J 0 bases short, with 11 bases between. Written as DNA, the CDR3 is TGTGCCTGGAGTTCGAAGGCGAGCTCCTACGAGCAGTACTTC. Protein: CAWSSKASSYEQYF. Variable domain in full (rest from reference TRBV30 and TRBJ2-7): SQTIHQWPATLVQPVGSPLSLECTVEGTSNPNLYWYRQAAGRGLQLLFYSVGIGQISSEVPQNLSASRPQDRQFILSSKKLLLSDSGFYLCAWSSKASSYEQYFGPGTRLTVT.

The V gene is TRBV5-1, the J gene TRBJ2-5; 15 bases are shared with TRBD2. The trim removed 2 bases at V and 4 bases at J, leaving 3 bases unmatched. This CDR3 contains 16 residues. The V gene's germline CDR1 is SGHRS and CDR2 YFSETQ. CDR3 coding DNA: TGCGCCAGCAGCTTCGGACTAGCGGGAGGGTCAGAGACCCAGTACTTC. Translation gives CASSFGLAGGSETQYF.

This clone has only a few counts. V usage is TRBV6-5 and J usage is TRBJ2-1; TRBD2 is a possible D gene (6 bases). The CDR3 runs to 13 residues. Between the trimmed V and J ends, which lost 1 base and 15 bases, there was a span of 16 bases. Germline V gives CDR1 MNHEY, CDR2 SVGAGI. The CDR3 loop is CASSYYRDSGRFF. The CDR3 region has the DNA TGTGCCAGCAGTTACTACCGGGACTCGGGTCGGTTCTTC.

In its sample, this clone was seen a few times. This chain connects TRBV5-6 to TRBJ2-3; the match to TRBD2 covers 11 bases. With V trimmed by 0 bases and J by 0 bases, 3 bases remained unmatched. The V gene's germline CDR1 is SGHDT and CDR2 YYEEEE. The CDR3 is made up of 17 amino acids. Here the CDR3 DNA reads TGTGCCAGCAGCTTGGGACTAGCGGGAACCAGCACAGATACGCAGTATTTT. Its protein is CASSLGLAGTSTDTQYF.